Below, one TCR beta chain is given with its context. These data are taken from a study of PD-L1 blockade in urothelial cancer. Each individual provided 1 to 8 samples (taken pretreatment and on-treatment). Germline V gene lookup returns CDR1 SGHRS and CDR2 YFSETQ. The CDR3 runs 13 residues. The germline V and J ends were trimmed by 4 bases and 1 base, with 8 bases remaining between them. The repertoire was sequenced with immunoSEQ multiplex PCR; TCRdb's copy has only in-frame clones and lacks some. The table lists tens of thousands of clones, around three quarters of them singletons. The gene calls are TRBV5-1 and TRBJ1-1, with D possibly being TRBD1 (5 bases). The sample here was PBMCs, taken around atezolizumab (anti-PD-L1) treatment. The sequence came from a man between 65 and 85 years old with urothelial cancer. CDR3 residues: CASSTTANTEAFF. In DNA, the CDR3 is TGCGCCAGCAGCACGACAGCGAACACTGAAGCTTTCTTT.